This TCR beta chain appears in the sequencing data of a study of read filtering for tumor transcriptome and immune sequencing. Overall study: RNA-seq yielded only roughly 85 to 1,400 TCR reads, IR-seq about 3.5 to 10.27 million. Study-wide results and limits: Around 80% of IR-seq clonotypes had a single read, yet these held about 3.5% of reads.

Molecular barcoded adaptors covering alpha/delta and beta/gamma chains were used on around 400 ng RNA. TCRdb processed the reads anew with MiXCR; each CDR3 protein has one entry. This table holds about 28,000 distinct CDR3 sequences, about an eighth found once. CDR3 length equals 11 residues. V was cut by 5 bases and J by 7 bases, with 5 bases left in between. Germline values: CDR1 PRHDT, CDR2 FYEKMQ (reference sequence). This clonotype was recorded many times. Its antigen remains unidentified. Sequenced sample: a population of CD138-negative cells sorted from bone marrow. This receptor was obtained from a donor at least 40 years old with multiple myeloma. The rearrangement joins TRBV13 to TRBJ1-4; D not certain. CDR3 DNA sequence: TGTGCCAGCAGCCTCCGTGAAAAACTGTTTTTT. This encodes CASSLREKLFF.